Described below is a single T cell receptor beta chain sequence and its context. This specimen belongs to a study of early T cells in non-severe SARS-CoV-2 infection. Each CDR3 protein gets one entry after TCRdb re-called the 5' RACE reads with MiXCR. The table lists about 70,000 distinct CDR3 sequences, less than 15% of them singletons. CDR1 is SGHNT, CDR2 YENEEA, per germline. V was shortened by 3 bases and J by 1 base, with 23 bases between the two germline ends. The CDR3 is made up of 19 amino acids. The J gene is TRBJ2-3, the V gene TRBV11-3; tentatively, D is TRBD1 (5 bases). This receptor was obtained from an adult who was a healthcare worker with PCR-confirmed SARS-CoV-2 infection or an uninfected control (not recorded which). The donor label of this sample is uncertain. Here the sequenced sample was whole blood, taken at baseline. The CDR3 loop reads CASSLGRWGVSPGTDTQYF. CDR3 nucleotide sequence: TGTGCCAGCAGCTTGGGCCGATGGGGCGTCTCCCCGGGCACAGATACGCAGTATTTT.